These 27 T cell receptor beta chains were all obtained from the same sample, sequenced in a study of shared clonotypes between healthy human individuals. The table came from immunoSEQ multiplex PCR; TCRdb's copy has only in-frame clones and leaves some out. The sample contains about 2.3 million clones, roughly 92% of which appear only once. Specimen: naive CD4+ T cells from PBMCs. Documented subset: CD45RA+ positively selected. The receptors shown here come from a man in his late teens or twenties in good health. Some clones in this sample may be carry-over from other donors' samples.

The chain joins TRBV9 to TRBJ1-1; D gene ambiguous. The ends were cut back, 4 bases at V and 2 bases at J, with 15 bases in the middle. Germline V gene data show CDR1 as SGDLS and CDR2 as YYNGEE. The CDR3 runs 15 residues. CDR3 protein: CASSLRGGLNTEAFF. CDR3 coding DNA: TGTGCCAGCAGCCTTAGAGGAGGGCTTAACACTGAAGCTTTCTTT.

This chain joins TRBV18 and TRBJ1-1; D is undetermined. The CDR3 is 17 amino acids. Germline V CDR1 and CDR2: KGHSH, LQKENI. Trimming removed 2 bases from V and 1 base from J, with 17 bases in between. The CDR3 protein is CASSPFNLDTPNTEAFF. The CDR3, as DNA: TGTGCCAGCTCACCATTCAACTTAGACACCCCGAACACTGAAGCTTTCTTT.

J is TRBJ1-1 and V is TRBV18, with 11 nucleotides matching TRBD1. Losses at the gene ends were 3 bases for V and 0 bases for J; bases not matched to a gene: 3. Germline CDR1 is KGHSH and CDR2 is LQKENI. The CDR3 consists of 16 residues. CDR3 sequence: CASSPGTGGLNTEAFF. The CDR3 DNA reads TGTGCCAGCTCACCCGGGACAGGGGGATTGAACACTGAAGCTTTCTTT.

The V call is TRBV27, the J call TRBJ2-4; 14 bases are shared with TRBD2. Germline loops: CDR1 MNHEY, CDR2 SMNVEV (reference sequence). The CDR3 is 16 residues long. J gave up 3 bases and V 4 bases, and 2 bases lay outside the gene matches. CDR3 sequence reads: CASSSGTSGSKNIQYF. As DNA, the CDR3 is TGTGCCAGCAGTTCAGGGACTAGCGGGAGCAAAAACATTCAGTACTTC.

V and J are TRBV28 and TRBJ2-5; 9 nucleotides agree with TRBD1. CDR3 length: 16 residues. V dropped 2 bases and J dropped 5; count of bases not matched to a gene: 9. CDR1 is MDHEN and CDR2 is SYDVKM in the germline V gene. CDR3: CASSLPGQGPRETQYF. The CDR3 nucleotides read TGTGCCAGCAGTTTACCCGGACAGGGGCCAAGGGAGACCCAGTACTTC.

The chain combines TRBV9 with TRBJ1-2; D perhaps matches TRBD1 (6 bases). V lost 0 bases to trimming and J lost 1 base, with 13 bases between them. CDR3 size: 16 residues. Germline V CDR1 and CDR2: SGDLS, YYNGEE. The CDR3 sequence is CASSVGGTQFNYGYTF. The CDR3 DNA follows: TGTGCCAGCAGCGTAGGCGGGACACAGTTTAACTATGGCTACACCTTC.

The rearrangement joins TRBV2 to TRBJ2-5, with 10 bases lining up with TRBD1. CDR1 is SNHLY, CDR2 FYNNEI, per germline. The trim removed 6 bases at V and 3 bases at J, leaving 7 bases unmatched. CDR3 length: 15 residues. CDR3 bases: TGTGCCAGCAGCCGAAGACAGGGGGCGAAAGAGACCCAGTACTTC. Amino acid sequence: CASSRRQGAKETQYF.

This chain links TRBV27 with TRBJ2-7, with 9 bases that match TRBD1. The germline gives CDR1 MNHEY, CDR2 SMNVEV (reference sequence). The CDR3 is 13 amino acids. V lost 7 bases, J lost 2 bases, and 3 bases stayed unmatched. CDR3 region: CASMTGGTYEQYF. CDR3 nucleotide sequence: TGTGCCAGCATGACAGGGGGTACCTACGAGCAGTACTTC.

The J gene is TRBJ2-1, the V gene TRBV11-2; D might be TRBD2 (5 bases). CDR1 is SGHAT and CDR2 is FQNNGV in the germline V gene. The length of the CDR3 is 17 residues. The V end lost 4 bases, the J end lost 0 bases, and 16 bases lay between the germline ends. CDR3 coding DNA: TGTGCCAGCAGCTCCCGCCGGACTTCGAGCTCCTACAATGAGCAGTTCTTC. Protein product: CASSSRRTSSSYNEQFF.

As for this clone: The sample holds other DNA sequences that translate to the same CDR3. This chain links TRBV29-1 with TRBJ2-3, with 8 bases that match TRBD2. Trimming cost V 0 bases and J 0 bases; bases outside gene matches: 5. Germline loops: CDR1 SQVTM, CDR2 ANQGSEA. This CDR3 is built from 16 residues. CDR3 loop: CSVEDRLAGSTDTQYF. CDR3 nucleotides: TGCAGCGTTGAAGATCGTCTAGCGGGCAGCACAGATACGCAGTATTTT.

The V and J genes are TRBV5-4 and TRBJ2-2; possible D gene TRBD1, 6 bases. The germline V and J ends were trimmed by 4 bases and 0 bases, with 13 bases remaining between them. The CDR3 has 16 amino acids. Germline CDR1 and CDR2: SGHNT and YYREEE (reference sequence). This CDR3 is CASSLTGVANTGELFF. The CDR3 DNA sequence: TGTGCCAGCAGCCTGACAGGAGTTGCGAACACCGGGGAGCTGTTTTTT.

A word on this clone: The sample contains more than one DNA sequence encoding this CDR3. The V call is TRBV5-1, the J call TRBJ1-3; D ambiguous. Germline CDR1 reads SGHRS; CDR2 reads YFSETQ. This CDR3 is built from 12 residues. Deletions cut 0 bases from V and 4 bases from J, with 2 bases between. CDR3 sequence (DNA): TGCGCCAGCAGCTTGGCGGGAAACACCATATATTTT. Its protein product is CASSLAGNTIYF.

This clone was observed a single time. The chain is built from TRBV6-5 and TRBJ1-1; D perhaps matches TRBD1 (5 bases). Trimming left V 0 bases short and J 4 bases short, with 12 bases between. The CDR3 covers 15 residues. Germline assignment: CDR1 MNHEY and CDR2 SVGAGI. The CDR3 protein is CASSYSIQGGTEAFF. Written as DNA, the CDR3 is TGTGCCAGCAGTTACTCGATCCAGGGTGGCACTGAAGCTTTCTTT.

This rearrangement joins TRBV6-5 to TRBJ2-3; weak D call: TRBD2 (5 bases). V lost 5 bases, J lost 7 bases, and 19 bases lay in between. CDR1 and CDR2 from the germline V gene are MNHEY and SVGAGI. CDR3 length: 15 amino acids. The CDR3 spells CASSGPGLGGYTQYF. The CDR3 bases are TGTGCCAGCAGTGGCCCAGGACTGGGTGGGTATACGCAGTATTTT.

The rearrangement links TRBV30 to TRBJ2-3, with D perhaps matching TRBD2 (5 bases). The germline V and J ends were trimmed by 3 bases and 9 bases, with 16 bases remaining between them. This CDR3 is 13 amino acids long. Germline V gene data show CDR1 as GTSNPN and CDR2 as SVGIG (reference sequence). CDR3 region: CAWRGRAFRTQYF. For the CDR3, the DNA is TGTGCCTGGAGAGGGCGGGCGTTTAGGACGCAGTATTTT.

The chain employs TRBV6-5 and TRBJ1-4; D perhaps matches TRBD1 (5 bases). The CDR3 is made up of 15 amino acids. The germline V gene encodes CDR1 MNHEY and CDR2 SVGAGI. V lost 2 bases to trimming and J lost 4 bases, with 11 bases between them. The CDR3 bases are TGTGCCAGCAGTTACACGACAGCCCTTAATGAAAAACTGTTTTTT. Protein sequence: CASSYTTALNEKLFF.

A note on this clone: Other nucleotide sequences from this sample produce the same CDR3. V gene TRBV28 combines with J gene TRBJ1-5, with 7 bases lining up with TRBD1. The V segment lost 3 bases and the J segment 3 bases; nucleotides outside the gene matches: 2. Looked up from germline, CDR1 is MDHEN and CDR2 is SYDVKM. There are 14 residues in the CDR3. The CDR3 coding sequence is TGTGCCAGCAGTTTGGGACAGCACAATCAGCCCCAGCATTTT. Amino acid sequence: CASSLGQHNQPQHF.

J is TRBJ1-2 and V is TRBV6-1, with D possibly TRBD1 on 6 matching bases. The CDR3 loop spans 14 amino acids. The germline V gene has CDR1 MNHNS and CDR2 SASEGT. Trimming took 6 bases from V and 5 from J, leaving 16 bases between them. This CDR3 is CASSLQGPTYGYTF. CDR3 in DNA: TGTGCCAGCAGCCTCCAGGGGCCAACGTATGGCTACACCTTC.

In DNA, the CDR3 is TGTGCCAGCAGCCACACCGGGCGTTACACTGAAGCTTTCTTT. It codes for CASSHTGRYTEAFF. The chain combines TRBV27 with TRBJ1-1; no definite D call. V lost 6 bases to trimming and J lost 3 bases, with 14 bases between them. Germline V lookup: CDR1 MNHEY, CDR2 SMNVEV (reference sequence). The CDR3 extends over 14 amino acids.

This clone was picked up a small number of times. The sample holds other DNA sequences that translate to the same CDR3. The gene calls are TRBV28 and TRBJ1-1; D may be TRBD1 (5 bases). CDR3 length: 13 residues. Germline V CDR1 and CDR2: MDHEN, SYDVKM. V lost 6 bases to trimming and J lost 3 bases, with 11 bases between them. CDR3 loop: CASSGGGYTEAFF. In DNA, the CDR3 is TGTGCCAGCAGCGGGGGAGGGTACACTGAAGCTTTCTTT.

This clone appeared once. The chain carries TRBV7-2 and TRBJ2-3, with 7 bases aligning to TRBD2. The junction had 6 bases not matched to a gene; V was cut back by 5 bases and J by 4 bases. This CDR3 region has 14 residues. The germline gives CDR1 SGHTA, CDR2 FQGNSA. The CDR3: CASSRPGGADTQYF. DNA of the CDR3: TGTGCCAGCAGCCGCCCGGGGGGAGCAGATACGCAGTATTTT. Using reference TRBV7-2 and TRBJ2-3 for the parts outside the CDR3, the full variable domain is GAGVSQSPSNKVTEKGKDVELRCDPISGHTALYWYRQSLGQGLEFLIYFQGNSAPDKSGLPSDRFSAERTGGSVSTLTIQRTQQEDSAVYLCASSRPGGADTQYFGPGTRLTVL.

The rearrangement uses TRBV5-1 and TRBJ2-3; D is uncertain. Trimming took 3 bases from V and 5 from J, leaving 10 bases between them. Germline CDR1 and CDR2: SGHRS and YFSETQ. The CDR3 length is 13 residues. The CDR3 here is CASSSLRGDTQYF. CDR3 DNA: TGCGCCAGCAGCTCTCTCCGAGGAGATACGCAGTATTTT.

The chain employs TRBV5-1 and TRBJ2-3; no clear D gene. Trimming removed 0 bases from V and 4 bases from J, with 9 bases in between. This CDR3 has 14 amino acids. Germline V gives CDR1 SGHRS, CDR2 YFSETQ. In DNA, the CDR3 is TGCGCCAGCAGCTTGGGGAGAACCCCAGATACGCAGTATTTT. Amino acid sequence: CASSLGRTPDTQYF.

The V and J genes are TRBV6-5 and TRBJ1-1; D unclear. V dropped 2 bases and J dropped 11 bases, with 12 bases sitting between them. Germline values: CDR1 MNHEY, CDR2 SVGAGI. CDR3 size: 12 residues. The DNA of the CDR3 is TGTGCCAGCAGTTACGGAGGACCCGGGGCTTTCTTT. Its protein product is CASSYGGPGAFF.

The chain is built from TRBV7-9 and TRBJ1-5; TRBD1 aligns across 7 bases. Germline assignment: CDR1 SEHNR and CDR2 FQNEAQ (reference sequence). The CDR3 has 14 residues. V lost 3 bases to trimming and J lost 6 bases; unmatched junction nucleotides: 5. CDR3 protein: CASSFTGVGQPQHF. CDR3 coding DNA: TGTGCCAGCAGCTTTACAGGGGTTGGTCAGCCCCAGCATTTT.

As to this clone: In the same sample, other DNA sequences code for this CDR3. This chain connects TRBV19 to TRBJ2-1, with 12 bases aligning to TRBD2. Per the germline V gene, CDR1 is LNHDA and CDR2 is SQIVND (reference sequence). The CDR3 is made up of 15 amino acids. The V and J ends lost 2 bases and 7 bases, in that order; junction bases with no gene match: 3. DNA for the CDR3: TGTGCCAGTAGTATACTAGCGGGAGGGGTTAATGAGCAGTTCTTC. It codes for CASSILAGGVNEQFF.

The genes are TRBV29-1 and TRBJ2-5; TRBD2 matches 9 bases. This CDR3 contains 15 residues. Germline CDR1 is SQVTM and CDR2 is ANQGSEA. V was pared by 8 bases and J by 3 bases, with 13 bases of the junction left unmatched. CDR3 residues: CSLSGAGGPEETQYF. CDR3 nucleotides: TGCAGCCTGTCCGGGGCGGGAGGGCCAGAAGAGACCCAGTACTTC.